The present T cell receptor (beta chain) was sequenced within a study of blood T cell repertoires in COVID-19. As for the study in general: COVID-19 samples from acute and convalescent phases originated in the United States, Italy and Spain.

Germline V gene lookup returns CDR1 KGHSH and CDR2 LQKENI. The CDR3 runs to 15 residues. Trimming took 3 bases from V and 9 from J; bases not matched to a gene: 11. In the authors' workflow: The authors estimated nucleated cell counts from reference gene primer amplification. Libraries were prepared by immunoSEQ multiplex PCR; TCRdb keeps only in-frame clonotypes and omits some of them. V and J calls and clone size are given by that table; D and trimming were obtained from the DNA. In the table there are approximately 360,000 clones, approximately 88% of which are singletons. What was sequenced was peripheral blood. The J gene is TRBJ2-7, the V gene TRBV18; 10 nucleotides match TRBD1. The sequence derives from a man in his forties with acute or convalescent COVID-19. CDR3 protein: CASSPRTGGLRGQYF. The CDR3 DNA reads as TGTGCCAGCTCACCGAGGACAGGGGGACTACGCGGGCAGTACTTC. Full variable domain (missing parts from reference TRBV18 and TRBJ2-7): NAGVMQNPRHLVRRRGQEARLRCSPMKGHSHVYWYRQLPEEGLKFMVYLQKENIIDESGMPKERFSAEFPKEGPSILRIQQVVRGDSAAYFCASSPRTGGLRGQYFGPGTRLTVT.